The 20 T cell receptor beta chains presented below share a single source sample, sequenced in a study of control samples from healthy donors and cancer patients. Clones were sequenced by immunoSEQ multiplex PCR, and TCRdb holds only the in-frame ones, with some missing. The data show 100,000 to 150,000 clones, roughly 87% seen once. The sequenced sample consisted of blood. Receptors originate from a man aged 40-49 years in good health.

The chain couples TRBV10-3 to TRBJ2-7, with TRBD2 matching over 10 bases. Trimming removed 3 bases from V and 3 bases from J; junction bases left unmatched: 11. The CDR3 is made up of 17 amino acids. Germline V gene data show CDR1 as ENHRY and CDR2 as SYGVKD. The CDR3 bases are TGTGCCATCAGTGATTTCTTAGCGGGGGGCCTGGGCTACGAGCAGTACTTC. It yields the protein CAISDFLAGGLGYEQYF.

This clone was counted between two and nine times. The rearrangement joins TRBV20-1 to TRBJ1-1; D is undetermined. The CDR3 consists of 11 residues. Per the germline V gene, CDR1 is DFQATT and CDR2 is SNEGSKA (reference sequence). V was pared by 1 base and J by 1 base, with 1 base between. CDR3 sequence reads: CSARGNTEAFF. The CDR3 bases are TGCAGTGCTAGAGGGAACACTGAAGCTTTCTTT.

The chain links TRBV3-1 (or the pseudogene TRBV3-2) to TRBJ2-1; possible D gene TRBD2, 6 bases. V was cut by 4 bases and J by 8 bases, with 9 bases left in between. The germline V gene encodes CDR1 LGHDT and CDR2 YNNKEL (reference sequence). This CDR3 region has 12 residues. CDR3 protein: CASSRGGDEQFF. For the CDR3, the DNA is TGTGCCAGCAGCCGGGGCGGGGATGAGCAGTTCTTC.

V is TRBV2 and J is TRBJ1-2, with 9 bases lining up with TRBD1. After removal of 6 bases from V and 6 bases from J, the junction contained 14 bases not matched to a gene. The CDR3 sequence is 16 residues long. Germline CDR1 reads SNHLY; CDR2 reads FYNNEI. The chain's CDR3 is CASSPGQGLSRHGYTF. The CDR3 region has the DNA TGTGCCAGCAGCCCGGGACAGGGCCTTAGTCGGCATGGCTACACCTTC.

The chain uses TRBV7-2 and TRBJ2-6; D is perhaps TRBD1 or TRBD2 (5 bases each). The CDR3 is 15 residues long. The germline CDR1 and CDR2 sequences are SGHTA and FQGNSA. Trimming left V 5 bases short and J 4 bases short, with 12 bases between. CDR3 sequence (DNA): TGTGCCAGCAGCCCGGCCGGGGCCGGGGCCAACGTCCTGACTTTC. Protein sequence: CASSPAGAGANVLTF.

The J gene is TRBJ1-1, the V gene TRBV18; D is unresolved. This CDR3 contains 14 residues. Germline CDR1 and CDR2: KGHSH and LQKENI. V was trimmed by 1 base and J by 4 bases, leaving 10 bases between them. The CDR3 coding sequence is TGTGCCAGCTCACCACGTACTACGCCCACTGAAGCTTTCTTT. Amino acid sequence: CASSPRTTPTEAFF.

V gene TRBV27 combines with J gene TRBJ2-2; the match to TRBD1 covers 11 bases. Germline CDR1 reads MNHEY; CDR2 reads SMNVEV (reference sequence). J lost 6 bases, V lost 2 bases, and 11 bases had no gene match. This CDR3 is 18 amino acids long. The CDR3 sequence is CASSLGFTGQGAAGELFF. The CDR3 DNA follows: TGTGCCAGCAGTTTAGGGTTTACCGGACAGGGGGCCGCCGGGGAGCTGTTTTTT.

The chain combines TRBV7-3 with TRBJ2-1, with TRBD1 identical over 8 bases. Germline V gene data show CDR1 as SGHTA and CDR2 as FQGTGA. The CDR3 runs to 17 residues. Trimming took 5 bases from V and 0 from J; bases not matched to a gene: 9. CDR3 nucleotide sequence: TGTGCCAGCAGCCCCTCCCCCACAGGGGGCTCCTACAATGAGCAGTTCTTC. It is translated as CASSPSPTGGSYNEQFF.

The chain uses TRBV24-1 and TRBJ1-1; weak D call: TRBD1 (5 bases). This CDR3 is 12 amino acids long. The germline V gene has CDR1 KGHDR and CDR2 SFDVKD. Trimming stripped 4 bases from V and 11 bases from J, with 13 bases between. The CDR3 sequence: CATSDPGHRAFF. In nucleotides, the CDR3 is TGTGCCACCAGTGACCCCGGACATAGGGCTTTCTTT.

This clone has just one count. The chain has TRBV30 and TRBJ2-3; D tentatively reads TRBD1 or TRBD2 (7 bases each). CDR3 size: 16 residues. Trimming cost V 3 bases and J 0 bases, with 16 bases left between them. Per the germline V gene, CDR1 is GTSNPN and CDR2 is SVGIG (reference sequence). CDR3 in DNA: TGTGCCTGGAGCCTTCAGGGGGGGGTTAGCACAGATACGCAGTATTTT. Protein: CAWSLQGGVSTDTQYF.

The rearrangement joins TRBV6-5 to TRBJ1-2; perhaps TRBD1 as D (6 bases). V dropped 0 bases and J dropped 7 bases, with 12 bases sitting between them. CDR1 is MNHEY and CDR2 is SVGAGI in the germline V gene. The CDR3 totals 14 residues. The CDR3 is CASSYSGGRAGYTF. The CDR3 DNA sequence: TGTGCCAGCAGTTACTCGGGGGGGCGCGCTGGCTACACCTTC.

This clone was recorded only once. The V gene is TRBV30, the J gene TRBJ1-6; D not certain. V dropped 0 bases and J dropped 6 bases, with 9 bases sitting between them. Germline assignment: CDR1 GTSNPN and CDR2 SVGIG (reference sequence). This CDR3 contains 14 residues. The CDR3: CAWSVEGSNSPLHF. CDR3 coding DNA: TGTGCCTGGAGTGTGGAGGGCTCTAATTCACCCCTCCACTTT.

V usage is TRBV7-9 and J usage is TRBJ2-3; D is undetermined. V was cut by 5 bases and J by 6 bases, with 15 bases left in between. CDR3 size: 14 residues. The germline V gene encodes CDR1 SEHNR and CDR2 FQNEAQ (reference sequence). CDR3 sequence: CASSPTTRSDTQYF. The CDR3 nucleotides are TGTGCCAGCAGCCCTACGACCCGATCGGATACGCAGTATTTT. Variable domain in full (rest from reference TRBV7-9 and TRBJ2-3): DTGVSQNPRHKITKRGQNVTFRCDPISEHNRLYWYRQTLGQGPEFLTYFQNEAQLEKSRLLSDRFSAERPKGSFSTLEIQRTEQGDSAMYLCASSPTTRSDTQYFGPGTRLTVL.

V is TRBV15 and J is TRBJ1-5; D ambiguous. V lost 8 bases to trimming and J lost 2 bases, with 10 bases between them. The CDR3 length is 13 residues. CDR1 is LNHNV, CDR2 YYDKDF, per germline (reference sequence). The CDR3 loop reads CATAKRGNQPQHF. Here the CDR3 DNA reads TGTGCCACCGCCAAGAGGGGCAATCAGCCCCAGCATTTT. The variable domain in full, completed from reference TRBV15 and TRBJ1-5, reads DAMVIQNPRYQVTQFGKPVTLSCSQTLNHNVMYWYQQKSSQAPKLLFHYYDKDFNNEADTPDNFQSRRPNTSFCFLDIRSPGLGDTAMYLCATAKRGNQPQHFGDGTRLSIL.

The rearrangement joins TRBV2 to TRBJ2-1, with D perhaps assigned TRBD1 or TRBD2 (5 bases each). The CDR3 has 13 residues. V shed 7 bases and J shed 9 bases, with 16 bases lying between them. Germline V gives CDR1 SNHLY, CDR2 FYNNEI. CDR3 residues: CASTWDPQGEQFF. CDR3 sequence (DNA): TGTGCCAGCACCTGGGACCCGCAAGGTGAGCAGTTCTTC.

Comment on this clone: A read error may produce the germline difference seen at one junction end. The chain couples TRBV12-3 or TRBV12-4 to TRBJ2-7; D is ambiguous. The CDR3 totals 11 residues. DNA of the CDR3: TGTGCCAGCAGTTTAGGTGGCCCGGGCTTCTTC. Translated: CASSLGGPGFF.

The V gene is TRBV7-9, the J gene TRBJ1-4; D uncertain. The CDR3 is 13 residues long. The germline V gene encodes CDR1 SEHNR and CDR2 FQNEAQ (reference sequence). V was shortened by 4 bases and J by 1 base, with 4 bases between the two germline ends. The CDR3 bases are TGTGCCAGCAGCTCCGAAACTAATGAAAAACTGTTTTTT. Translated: CASSSETNEKLFF. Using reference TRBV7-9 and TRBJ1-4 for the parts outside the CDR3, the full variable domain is DTGVSQNPRHKITKRGQNVTFRCDPISEHNRLYWYRQTLGQGPEFLTYFQNEAQLEKSRLLSDRFSAERPKGSFSTLEIQRTEQGDSAMYLCASSSETNEKLFFGSGTQLSVL.

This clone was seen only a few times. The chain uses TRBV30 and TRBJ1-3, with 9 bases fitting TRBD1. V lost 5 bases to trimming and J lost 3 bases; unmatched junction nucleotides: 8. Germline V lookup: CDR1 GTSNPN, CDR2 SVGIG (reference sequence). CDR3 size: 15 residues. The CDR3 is CAWGAGTGIGNTIYF. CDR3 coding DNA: TGTGCCTGGGGAGCCGGGACAGGGATTGGAAACACCATATATTTT.

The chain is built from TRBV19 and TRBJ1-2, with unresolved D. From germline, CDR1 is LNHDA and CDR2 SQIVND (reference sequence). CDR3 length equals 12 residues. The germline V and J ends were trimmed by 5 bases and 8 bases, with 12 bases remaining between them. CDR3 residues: CASSPDPLGYTF. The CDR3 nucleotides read TGTGCCAGTAGTCCAGACCCACTCGGCTACACCTTC.

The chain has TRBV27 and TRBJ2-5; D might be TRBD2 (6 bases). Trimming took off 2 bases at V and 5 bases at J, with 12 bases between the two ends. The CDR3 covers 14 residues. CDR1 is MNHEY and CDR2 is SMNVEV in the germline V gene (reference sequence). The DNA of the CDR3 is TGTGCCAGCAGTTTAAGACTAGAGGCTGAGACCCAGTACTTC. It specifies CASSLRLEAETQYF.